This entry lists 21 T cell receptor beta chains sequenced from one sample in a study of tumor-infiltrating lymphocytes in localized non-small cell lung cancer (dated by TCRdb to the early 2020s). The method behind the library was the immunoSEQ multiplex PCR assay. TCRdb took over this immuneACCESS table, retaining in-frame rearrangements with V and J assigned. Such tables are incomplete; in checked studies, under half of the missing clones stem from an unresolved V gene, and the remainder is unexplained. The sample contains roughly 12,000 clones, approximately 71% of them found a single time. The biggest ten clones account for 7% to 8.5% of the sample. The specimen was lung tumor tissue. These receptors came from a human donor with non-small cell lung cancer.

The DNA of the CDR3 is TGTGCCAGCACCAGACAGGGGCTTAGCGCTGAAGCTTTCTTT. It is translated as CASTRQGLSAEAFF. This rearrangement joins TRBV5-5 to TRBJ1-1, with 8 bases aligning to TRBD1. Germline CDR1 SGHKS, CDR2 YYEKEE (reference sequence). The length of the CDR3 is 14 residues. With V trimmed by 6 bases and J by 6 bases, 10 bases remained unmatched.

The rearrangement uses TRBV14 and TRBJ2-5; D call uncertain. Judging by the DNA end, TRBJ2-7 fits better; the J call may be wrong. This CDR3 comprises 13 residues. The germline CDR1 and CDR2 sequences are SGHDN and FVKESK. The CDR3 DNA reads TGTGCCAGCAGCCAAGACCGTTCCTACGAGCAGTACTTC. This gives the protein CASSQDRSYEQYF.

This clone was recorded only once. This rearrangement joins TRBV30 to TRBJ2-2; 7 nucleotides line up with TRBD2. V shed 6 bases, J shed 1 base, and the junction held 2 bases outside the gene matches. Germline-derived CDR1 and CDR2 are GTSNPN and SVGIG (reference sequence). The CDR3 spans 13 residues. CDR3 residues: CACGGGNTGELFF. The CDR3 bases are TGTGCCTGTGGGGGGGGGAACACCGGGGAGCTGTTTTTT.

V usage is TRBV29-1 and J usage is TRBJ1-1; 7 bases line up with TRBD1. The trim removed 1 base at V and 1 base at J, leaving 6 bases unmatched. Germline CDR1 and CDR2: SQVTM and ANQGSEA. CDR3 length: 15 amino acids. As DNA, the CDR3 is TGCAGCGTTGAAGCTAGGGGGCAGGGGAACACTGAAGCTTTCTTT. As protein: CSVEARGQGNTEAFF.

This clone has only one observation. The CDR3 DNA reads as TGCAGCGTTGTGCAGTACACAGATACGCAGTATTTT. This sequence encodes CSVVQYTDTQYF. The chain couples TRBV29-1 to TRBJ2-3; the D is unclear. The germline gives CDR1 SQVTM, CDR2 ANQGSEA. The CDR3 loop spans 12 amino acids. With 4 bases removed from V and 2 bases from J, the gap between germline ends came to 7 bases.

The chain recombines TRBV2 with TRBJ2-1; D is possibly TRBD1 (6 bases). Deletions cut 8 bases from V and 3 bases from J, with 14 bases between. Germline V gene data show CDR1 as SNHLY and CDR2 as FYNNEI. This CDR3 spans 14 amino acids. Written as DNA, the CDR3 is TGTGCCAGCCAGGGGAGAGATGACTACAATGAGCAGTTCTTC. As protein: CASQGRDDYNEQFF. Full variable domain (outside the CDR3, taken from reference TRBV2 and TRBJ2-1): EPEVTQTPSHQVTQMGQEVILRCVPISNHLYFYWYRQILGQKVEFLVSFYNNEISEKSEIFDDQFSVERPDGSNFTLKIRSTKLEDSAMYFCASQGRDDYNEQFFGPGTRLTVL.

The chain has TRBV6-5 and TRBJ1-1, with 9 bases identical to TRBD1. The CDR3 has 16 amino acids. Losses at the gene ends were 4 bases for V and 6 bases for J; bases not matched to a gene: 12. Germline values: CDR1 MNHEY, CDR2 SVGAGI. CDR3 residues: CASSFTGGPRGPEAFF. CDR3 sequence (DNA): TGTGCCAGCAGTTTTACAGGGGGCCCTAGGGGGCCTGAAGCTTTCTTT.

This clone was observed a handful of times. This chain joins TRBV29-1 and TRBJ1-2; TRBD1 matches 7 bases. The germline gives CDR1 SQVTM, CDR2 ANQGSEA. Trimming at V came to 6 bases and at J to 5 bases, leaving 12 bases not matched to a gene. The CDR3 runs 14 residues. The CDR3 sequence is CSVVTGRSRYGYTF. The CDR3 DNA reads TGCAGCGTCGTGACAGGGAGGTCTCGGTATGGCTACACCTTC.

V usage is TRBV7-2 and J usage is TRBJ2-5; either TRBD1 or TRBD2 may fit D (6 bases each). V was pared by 4 bases and J by 4 bases, with 19 bases between. Germline lookup yields CDR1 SGHTA and CDR2 FQGNSA. CDR3 length: 16 residues. The CDR3 loop reads CASSSGAYLGGETQYF. Written as DNA, the CDR3 is TGTGCCAGCAGCTCGGGGGCCTATCTAGGAGGAGAGACCCAGTACTTC.

This clone appeared a few times. This chain connects TRBV5-1 to TRBJ2-2; D may correspond to TRBD1 or TRBD2 (5 bases each). Germline CDR1 SGHRS, CDR2 YFSETQ. This CDR3 contains 15 residues. V dropped 4 bases and J dropped 0 bases, with 10 bases sitting between them. The CDR3 nucleotides are TGCGCCAGCAGCCCGGGGACGGCGAACACCGGGGAGCTGTTTTTT. This sequence encodes CASSPGTANTGELFF.

V gene TRBV4-2 combines with J gene TRBJ1-1; no definite D call. CDR3 size: 12 residues. The V and J ends lost 3 bases and 1 base respectively, with 3 bases between them. Germline V CDR1 and CDR2: LGHNA, YNFKEQ. The DNA for the CDR3 is TGTGCCAGCAGCCAGAGGAACACTGAAGCTTTCTTT. Translated, it gives CASSQRNTEAFF.

The gene calls are TRBV2 and TRBJ2-5, with D perhaps TRBD1 (6 bases). Germline V CDR1 and CDR2: SNHLY, FYNNEI. The CDR3 length is 15 residues. V was pared by 7 bases and J by 5 bases, with 20 bases between. CDR3 DNA sequence: TGTGCCAGCAAAATACTCCGACAAACAGGGGAGACCCAGTACTTC. This gives the protein CASKILRQTGETQYF.

The chain has TRBV29-1 and TRBJ2-3, with TRBD1 identical over 8 bases. CDR3 length: 14 residues. Germline CDR1 reads SQVTM; CDR2 reads ANQGSEA. V lost 5 bases to trimming and J lost 3 bases; unmatched junction nucleotides: 7. The CDR3 loop reads CSVSYRGLTDTQYF. CDR3 sequence (DNA): TGCAGCGTTTCGTACAGGGGGTTGACAGATACGCAGTATTTT.

J is TRBJ2-3 and V is TRBV19, with a weak D call TRBD2 (5 bases). The V and J ends lost 7 bases and 0 bases respectively, with 14 bases between them. This CDR3 has 15 amino acids. Germline V lookup: CDR1 LNHDA, CDR2 SQIVND (reference sequence). CDR3 sequence (DNA): TGTGCCAGTAAGAGCGGCACCACTAGCACAGATACGCAGTATTTT. Its protein is CASKSGTTSTDTQYF. The variable domain in full, with the rest retrieved from reference TRBV19 and TRBJ2-3, is DGGITQSPKYLFRKEGQNVTLSCEQNLNHDAMYWYRQDPGQGLRLIYYSQIVNDFQKGDIAEGYSVSREKKESFPLTVTSAQKNPTAFYLCASKSGTTSTDTQYFGPGTRLTVL.

This clone was recorded a few times. V usage is TRBV10-3 and J usage is TRBJ2-2; the D is unclear. Trimming cost V 4 bases and J 7 bases, with 4 bases left between them. The CDR3 runs to 11 residues. The V gene's germline CDR1 is ENHRY and CDR2 SYGVKD. The CDR3 reads CAISAFGELFF. The CDR3 coding sequence is TGTGCCATCAGTGCTTTCGGGGAGCTGTTTTTT.

The chain couples TRBV7-3 to TRBJ2-1; 9 bases are shared with TRBD2. Germline V gene lookup returns CDR1 SGHTA and CDR2 FQGTGA. The CDR3 has 18 amino acids. J gave up 8 bases and V 0 bases, and 14 bases lay outside the gene matches. CDR3 sequence (DNA): TGTGCCAGCAGCTTAACAGGTCGGGCGGGGGGGCTTTTGTATGAGCAGTTCTTC. Encoded protein: CASSLTGRAGGLLYEQFF.

This clone is medium-sized (0.01 to 0.1%) in the sample. CDR3: CASSLVLSGELFF. As DNA, the CDR3 is TGTGCCAGCAGCTTAGTGCTGAGCGGGGAGCTGTTTTTT. This chain connects TRBV7-8 to TRBJ2-2; D is undetermined. Between the trimmed V and J ends, which lost 1 base and 7 bases, there was a span of 7 bases. From germline, CDR1 is SGHVS and CDR2 FQNEAQ. This CDR3 region has 13 residues. Full variable domain (missing parts from reference TRBV7-8 and TRBJ2-2): GAGVSQSPRYKVAKRGQDVALRCDPISGHVSLFWYQQALGQGPEFLTYFQNEAQLDKSGLPSDRFFAERPEGSVSTLKIQRTQQEDSAVYLCASSLVLSGELFFGEGSRLTVL.

This chain joins TRBV14 and TRBJ1-2; the D is unclear. Looked up from germline, CDR1 is SGHDN and CDR2 is FVKESK. The CDR3 length is 14 residues. The V and J ends lost 1 base and 3 bases respectively, with 9 bases between them. DNA of the CDR3: TGTGCCAGCAGCCAAGTAAACAGAGACTATGGCTACACCTTC. Its protein is CASSQVNRDYGYTF.

The rearrangement uses TRBV2 and TRBJ1-2, with D unclear. This CDR3 is built from 14 residues. Germline CDR1 and CDR2: SNHLY and FYNNEI. V lost 5 bases and J 8 bases, leaving 18 bases between the germline ends. CDR3 amino acids: CASSREAGSEGYTF. CDR3 nucleotide sequence: TGTGCCAGCAGTCGGGAGGCCGGGTCCGAAGGCTACACCTTC.

V usage is TRBV5-6 and J usage is TRBJ2-5, with D perhaps given as TRBD1 or TRBD2 (7 bases each). The V gene's germline CDR1 is SGHDT and CDR2 YYEEEE. V was shortened by 2 bases and J by 3 bases, with 11 bases between the two germline ends. The CDR3 loop spans 14 amino acids. CDR3 in DNA: TGTGCCAGCAGCTTCGCAGGGGGGGAAGAGACCCAGTACTTC. Its protein is CASSFAGGEETQYF.

This chain connects TRBV10-2 to TRBJ2-3; TRBD2 matches 10 bases. This CDR3 spans 15 amino acids. Germline V gene sequence: CDR1 WSHSY, CDR2 SAAADI. Trimming at V came to 6 bases and at J to 1 base, leaving 4 bases not matched to a gene. In nucleotides, the CDR3 is TGCGCCAGCAGGCCAGGGACTAGCGGCACAGATACGCAGTATTTT. Encoded protein: CASRPGTSGTDTQYF.